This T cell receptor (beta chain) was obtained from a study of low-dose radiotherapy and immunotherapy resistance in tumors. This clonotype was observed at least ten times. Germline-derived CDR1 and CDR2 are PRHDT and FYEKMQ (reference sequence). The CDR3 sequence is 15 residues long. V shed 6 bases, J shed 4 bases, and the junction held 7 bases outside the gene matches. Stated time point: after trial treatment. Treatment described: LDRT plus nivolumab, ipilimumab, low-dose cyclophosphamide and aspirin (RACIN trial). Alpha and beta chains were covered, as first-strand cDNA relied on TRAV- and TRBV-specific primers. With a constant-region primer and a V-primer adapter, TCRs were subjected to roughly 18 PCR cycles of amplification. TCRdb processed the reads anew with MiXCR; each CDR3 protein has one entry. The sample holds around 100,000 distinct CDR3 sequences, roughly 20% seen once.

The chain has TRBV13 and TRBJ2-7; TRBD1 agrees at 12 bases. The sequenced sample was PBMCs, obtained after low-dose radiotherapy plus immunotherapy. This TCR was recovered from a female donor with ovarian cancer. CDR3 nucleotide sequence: TGTGCCAGCAGTTCTCCGGGACAGGGGGCGTACGAGCAGTACTTC. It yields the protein CASSSPGQGAYEQYF.